The clone carrying this TCR beta chain was seen a handful of times. Its matching antigen is unknown. The sample belongs to a study of OX40 agonist ivuxolimab in advanced cancers. Study information: Administration of intravenous ivuxolimab to patients occurred every 2 weeks at 0.01 to 10 mg/kg. Participants could have had prior anti-PD-1, anti-PD-L1 or anti-CTLA-4 therapy, and less than 45% had some.

Study findings and constraints: Relative to CD4+, CD8+ T cells held more expanded clones on average. What antigens the expanded peripheral T cells recognized was never established.

Using immunoSEQ multiplex PCR, the repertoire was profiled, and TCRdb retains in-frame clones only, with some absent. The table includes 42,000 or so clones, roughly 77% detected once. V was cut by 3 bases and J by 2 bases, with 7 bases left in between. Germline V gene sequence: CDR1 GTSNPN, CDR2 SVGIG (reference sequence). The CDR3 covers 12 residues. The material sequenced was CD4+ or CD8+ T cells sorted from blood, taken in a trial of the OX40 agonist ivuxolimab. V is TRBV30 and J is TRBJ1-2; tentative D call: TRBD1 (5 bases). This TCR came from an adult with an advanced solid tumor such as melanoma, head and neck, liver or kidney cancer. The CDR3 DNA follows: TGTGCCTGGAGCAGGGTAAACTATGGCTACACCTTC. Amino acid sequence: CAWSRVNYGYTF.